Included here is one T cell receptor beta chain sequence, with context. Its antigen is unidentified. The data were taken from a study of cytomegalovirus exposure and HLA in healthy donors. Study-level background: Both the 120 or so validation repertoires and the 666 first-cohort repertoires used the same platform, as reported by a later analysis. Overall study results and limits: The study designated 150 or so TCR beta chains cytomegalovirus-associated. Rarity held for most TCR sequences, but there were some public TCRs that occurred in many donors.

Assay: immunoSEQ multiplex PCR; the TCRdb copy retains only in-frame clones and omits some. Of 55,000 to 70,000 clones in the sample, almost 95% were seen once. It was the 120-subject validation cohort, separate from the roughly 700-subject first cohort, to which the donors belonged. Germline CDR1 and CDR2: LNHDA and SQIVND (reference sequence). Trimming pared 9 bases from V and 2 bases from J, leaving 10 bases between. The CDR3 contains 13 residues. The chain recombines TRBV19 with TRBJ1-4; no clear D. This TCR derives from a man aged 18 to 30 in good health and CMV-seropositive. The sample consisted of PBMCs. CDR3 DNA sequence: TGTGCCAGCATGAGTTCCACTAATGAAAAACTGTTTTTT. Translated, it gives CASMSSTNEKLFF.